The source of this T cell receptor (beta chain) is a study of blood T cell repertoires in COVID-19. From germline, CDR1 is GTSNPN and CDR2 SVGIG (reference sequence). The CDR3 is made up of 13 amino acids. The V gene lost 1 base and the J gene lost 4 bases, with 10 bases spanning the gap. The participants were between about 18 and 90 years old and came from some 23 US areas. Recovered status applied to Cohort 3 donors who had two consecutive negative PCRs. It also applied to those with clearance or with symptom resolution. Per the original methods: Amplification of reference gene primers was used by the study to estimate nucleated cell counts. TCRdb's copy holds only in-frame clones and misses some; the assay was immunoSEQ multiplex PCR. V and J calls plus clone size are reproduced from that table; the DNA served to infer D and trimming. Among hundreds of thousands of clones, around 85% were seen once, and the ten largest hold 6% to 6.5%.

J is TRBJ1-2 and V is TRBV30; no clear D gene. The sample consisted of PBMCs or T cells enriched from blood (not recorded which). The TCR sequence derives from a woman aged 40 to 50 who had recovered from COVID-19. The CDR3 region has the DNA TGTGCCTGGAGTGATACACCACCCTATGGCTACACCTTC. It codes for CAWSDTPPYGYTF.